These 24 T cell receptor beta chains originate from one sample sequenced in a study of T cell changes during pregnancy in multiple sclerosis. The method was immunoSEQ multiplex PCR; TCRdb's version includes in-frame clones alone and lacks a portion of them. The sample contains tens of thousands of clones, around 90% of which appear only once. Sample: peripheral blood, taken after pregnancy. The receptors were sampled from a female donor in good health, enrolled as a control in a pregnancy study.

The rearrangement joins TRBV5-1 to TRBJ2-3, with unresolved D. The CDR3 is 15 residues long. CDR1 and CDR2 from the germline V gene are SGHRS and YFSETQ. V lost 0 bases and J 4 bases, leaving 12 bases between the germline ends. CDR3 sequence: CASSLVEPRADTQYF. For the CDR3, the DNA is TGCGCCAGCAGCTTGGTAGAACCCCGCGCAGATACGCAGTATTTT.

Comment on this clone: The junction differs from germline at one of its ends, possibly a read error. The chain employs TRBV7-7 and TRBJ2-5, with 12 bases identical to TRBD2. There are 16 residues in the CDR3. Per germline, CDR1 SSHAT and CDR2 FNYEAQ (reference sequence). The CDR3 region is CASSLSPSGRGETQYF. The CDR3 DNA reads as TGTGCTAGCAGCTTAAGCCCTAGCGGGAGGGGAGAGACCCAGTACTTC.

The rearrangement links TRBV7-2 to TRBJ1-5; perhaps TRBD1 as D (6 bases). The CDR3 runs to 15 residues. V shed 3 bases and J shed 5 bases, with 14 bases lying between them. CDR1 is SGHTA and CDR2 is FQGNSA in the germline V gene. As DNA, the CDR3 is TGTGCCAGCAGCTTTGGGGGAGGGGGGTATCAGCCCCAGCATTTT. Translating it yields CASSFGGGGYQPQHF.

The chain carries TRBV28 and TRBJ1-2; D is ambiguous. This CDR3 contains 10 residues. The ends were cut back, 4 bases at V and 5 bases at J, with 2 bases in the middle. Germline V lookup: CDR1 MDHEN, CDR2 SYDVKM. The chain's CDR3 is CASSSYGYTF. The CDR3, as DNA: TGTGCCAGCAGTTCGTATGGCTACACCTTC.

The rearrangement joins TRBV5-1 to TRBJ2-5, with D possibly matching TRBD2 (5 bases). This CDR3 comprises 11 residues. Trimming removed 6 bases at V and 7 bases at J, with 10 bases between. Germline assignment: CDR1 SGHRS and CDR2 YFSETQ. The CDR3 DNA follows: TGCGCCAGCACGCTTCGGGGGACCCAGTACTTC. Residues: CASTLRGTQYF.

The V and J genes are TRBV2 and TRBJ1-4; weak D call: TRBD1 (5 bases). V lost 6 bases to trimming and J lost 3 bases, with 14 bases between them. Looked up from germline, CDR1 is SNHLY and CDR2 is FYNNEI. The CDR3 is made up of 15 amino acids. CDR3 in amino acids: CASRLQGQANEKLFF. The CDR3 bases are TGTGCCAGCAGGCTTCAGGGTCAAGCTAATGAAAAACTGTTTTTT.

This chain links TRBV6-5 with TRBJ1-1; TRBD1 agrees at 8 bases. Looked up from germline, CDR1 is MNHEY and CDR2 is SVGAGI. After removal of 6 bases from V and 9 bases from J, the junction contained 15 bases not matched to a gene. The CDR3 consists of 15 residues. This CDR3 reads CASRQITGQGGKAFF. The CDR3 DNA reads TGTGCCAGCAGACAAATAACCGGACAGGGCGGTAAAGCTTTCTTT.

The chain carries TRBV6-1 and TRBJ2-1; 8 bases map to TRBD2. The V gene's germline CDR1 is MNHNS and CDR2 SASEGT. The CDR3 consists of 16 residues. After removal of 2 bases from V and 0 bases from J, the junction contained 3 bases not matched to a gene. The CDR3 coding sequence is TGTGCCAGCAGTGAACGTGCGGGGGGCTCCTACAATGAGCAGTTCTTC. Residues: CASSERAGGSYNEQFF.

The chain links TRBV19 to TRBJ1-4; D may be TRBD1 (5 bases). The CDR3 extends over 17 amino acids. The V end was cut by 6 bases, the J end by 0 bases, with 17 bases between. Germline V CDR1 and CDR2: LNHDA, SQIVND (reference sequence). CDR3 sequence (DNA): TGTGCCAGTAGCCCCCCCGGACATTCTGCAACTAATGAAAAACTGTTTTTT. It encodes CASSPPGHSATNEKLFF.

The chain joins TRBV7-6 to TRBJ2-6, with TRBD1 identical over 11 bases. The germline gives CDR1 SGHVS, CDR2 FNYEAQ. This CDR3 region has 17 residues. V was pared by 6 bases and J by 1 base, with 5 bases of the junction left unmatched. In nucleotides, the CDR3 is TGTGCCAGCAGTGGGACAGGGGGACCGTCTGGGGCCAACGTCCTGACTTTC. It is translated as CASSGTGGPSGANVLTF.

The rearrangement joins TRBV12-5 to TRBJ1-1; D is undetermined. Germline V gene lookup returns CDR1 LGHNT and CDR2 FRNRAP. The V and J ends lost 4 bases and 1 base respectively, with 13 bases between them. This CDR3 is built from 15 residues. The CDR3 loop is CASGSRNVQNTEAFF. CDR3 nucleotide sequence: TGTGCTAGTGGTTCGAGGAATGTACAGAACACTGAAGCTTTCTTT.

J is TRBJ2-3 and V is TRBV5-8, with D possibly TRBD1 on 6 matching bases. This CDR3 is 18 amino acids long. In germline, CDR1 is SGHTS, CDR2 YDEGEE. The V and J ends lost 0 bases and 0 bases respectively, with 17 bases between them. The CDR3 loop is CASSLVNRAAPSTDTQYF. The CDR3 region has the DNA TGTGCCAGCAGCTTGGTCAACAGGGCGGCCCCTAGCACAGATACGCAGTATTTT.

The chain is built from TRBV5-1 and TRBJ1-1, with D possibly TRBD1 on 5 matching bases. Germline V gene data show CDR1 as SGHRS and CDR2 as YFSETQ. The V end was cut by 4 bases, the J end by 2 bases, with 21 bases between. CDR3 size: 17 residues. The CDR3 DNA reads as TGCGCCAGCAGCCCTGGCCAGGGTGGGTTTTCCAACACTGAAGCTTTCTTT. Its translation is CASSPGQGGFSNTEAFF.

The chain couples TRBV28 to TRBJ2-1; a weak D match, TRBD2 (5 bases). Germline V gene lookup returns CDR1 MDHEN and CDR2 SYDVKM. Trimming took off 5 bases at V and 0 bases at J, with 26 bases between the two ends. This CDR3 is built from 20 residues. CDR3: CASSPSLIALWKSSYNEQFF. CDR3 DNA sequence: TGTGCCAGCAGTCCTTCCCTCATAGCGTTGTGGAAAAGCTCCTACAATGAGCAGTTCTTC.

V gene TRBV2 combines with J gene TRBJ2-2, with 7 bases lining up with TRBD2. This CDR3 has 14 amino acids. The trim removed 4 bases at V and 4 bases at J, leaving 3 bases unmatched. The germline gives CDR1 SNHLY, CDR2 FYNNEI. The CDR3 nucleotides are TGTGCCAGCAGTGGGGGGGGTAGCACCGGGGAGCTGTTTTTT. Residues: CASSGGGSTGELFF.

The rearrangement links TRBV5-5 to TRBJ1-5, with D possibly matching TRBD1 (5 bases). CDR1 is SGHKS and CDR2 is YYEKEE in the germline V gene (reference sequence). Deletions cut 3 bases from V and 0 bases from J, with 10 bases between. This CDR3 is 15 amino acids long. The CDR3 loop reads CASSSQGISNQPQHF. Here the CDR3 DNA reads TGTGCCAGCAGCTCCCAGGGAATTAGCAATCAGCCCCAGCATTTT.

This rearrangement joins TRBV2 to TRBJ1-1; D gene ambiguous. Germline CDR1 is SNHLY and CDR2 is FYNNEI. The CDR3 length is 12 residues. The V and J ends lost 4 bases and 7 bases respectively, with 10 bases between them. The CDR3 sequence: CASSVQIVEAFF. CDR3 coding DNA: TGTGCCAGCAGTGTACAGATAGTTGAAGCTTTCTTT.

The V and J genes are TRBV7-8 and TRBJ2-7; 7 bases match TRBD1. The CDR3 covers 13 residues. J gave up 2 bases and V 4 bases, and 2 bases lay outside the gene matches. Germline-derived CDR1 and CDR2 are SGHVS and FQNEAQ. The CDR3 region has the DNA TGTGCCAGCAGCTCGGGACAGCCCTACGAGCAGTACTTC. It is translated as CASSSGQPYEQYF.

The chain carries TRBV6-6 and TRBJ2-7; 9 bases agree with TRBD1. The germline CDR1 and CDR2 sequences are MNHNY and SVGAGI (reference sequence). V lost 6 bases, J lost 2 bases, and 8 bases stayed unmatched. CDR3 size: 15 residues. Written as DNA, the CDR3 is TGTGCCAGCAGAACGGACAGGGGAAGGGCCTACGAGCAGTACTTC. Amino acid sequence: CASRTDRGRAYEQYF.

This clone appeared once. This chain's CDR3 is CASRRGPGYEQFF. The CDR3 DNA reads as TGTGCCAGCAGACGCGGGCCAGGCTATGAGCAGTTCTTC. The V and J genes are TRBV2 and TRBJ2-1; tentatively, D is TRBD2 (5 bases). Germline V gene sequence: CDR1 SNHLY, CDR2 FYNNEI. CDR3 length: 13 residues. V lost 6 bases and J 8 bases, leaving 14 bases between the germline ends.

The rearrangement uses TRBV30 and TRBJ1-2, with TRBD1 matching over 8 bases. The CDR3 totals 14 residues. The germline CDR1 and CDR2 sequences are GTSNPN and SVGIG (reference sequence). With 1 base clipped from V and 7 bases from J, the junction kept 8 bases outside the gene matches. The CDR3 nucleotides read TGTGCCTGGAGTGCCCTACAGGGGGTAGGTGGCTACACCTTC. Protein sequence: CAWSALQGVGGYTF.

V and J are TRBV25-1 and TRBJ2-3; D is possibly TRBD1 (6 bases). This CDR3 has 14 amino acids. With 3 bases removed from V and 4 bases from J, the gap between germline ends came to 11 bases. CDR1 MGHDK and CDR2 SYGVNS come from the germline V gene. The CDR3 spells CASSETGKPDTQYF. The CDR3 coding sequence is TGTGCCAGCAGTGAGACAGGCAAGCCAGATACGCAGTATTTT.

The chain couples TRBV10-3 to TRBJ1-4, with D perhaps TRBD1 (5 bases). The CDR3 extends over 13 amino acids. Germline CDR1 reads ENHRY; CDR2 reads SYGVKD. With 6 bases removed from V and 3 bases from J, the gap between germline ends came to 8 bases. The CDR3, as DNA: TGTGCCATCAGAGGGGAAGCTAATGAAAAACTGTTTTTT. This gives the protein CAIRGEANEKLFF.

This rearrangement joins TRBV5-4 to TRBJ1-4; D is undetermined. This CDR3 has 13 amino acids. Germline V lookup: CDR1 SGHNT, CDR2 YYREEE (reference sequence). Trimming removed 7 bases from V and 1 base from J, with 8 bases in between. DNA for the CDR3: TGTGCCAGCGCGGAAGGAACTAATGAAAAACTGTTTTTT. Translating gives CASAEGTNEKLFF.